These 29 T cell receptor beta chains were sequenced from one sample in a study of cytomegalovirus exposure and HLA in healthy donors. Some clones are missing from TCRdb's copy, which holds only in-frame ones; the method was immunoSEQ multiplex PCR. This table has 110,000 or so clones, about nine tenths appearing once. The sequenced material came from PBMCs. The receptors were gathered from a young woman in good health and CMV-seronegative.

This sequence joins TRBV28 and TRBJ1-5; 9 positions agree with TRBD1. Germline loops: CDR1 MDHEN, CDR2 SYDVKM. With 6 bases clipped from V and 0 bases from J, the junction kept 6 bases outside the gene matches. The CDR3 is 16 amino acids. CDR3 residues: CASRGQGFYSNQPQHF. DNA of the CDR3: TGTGCCAGCAGGGGACAGGGTTTCTATAGCAATCAGCCCCAGCATTTT.

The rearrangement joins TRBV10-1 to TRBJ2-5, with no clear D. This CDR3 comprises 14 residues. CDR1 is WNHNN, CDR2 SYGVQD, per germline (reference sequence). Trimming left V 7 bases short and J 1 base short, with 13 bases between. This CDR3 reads CASIAEIFQETQYF. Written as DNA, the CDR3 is TGCGCCAGCATAGCCGAGATTTTCCAAGAGACCCAGTACTTC.

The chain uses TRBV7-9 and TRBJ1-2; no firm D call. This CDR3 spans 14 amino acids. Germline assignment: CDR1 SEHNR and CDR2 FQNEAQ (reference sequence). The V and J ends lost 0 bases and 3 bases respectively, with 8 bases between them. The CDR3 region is CASSLARGDYGYTF. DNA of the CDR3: TGTGCCAGCAGCTTAGCCCGAGGAGACTATGGCTACACCTTC.

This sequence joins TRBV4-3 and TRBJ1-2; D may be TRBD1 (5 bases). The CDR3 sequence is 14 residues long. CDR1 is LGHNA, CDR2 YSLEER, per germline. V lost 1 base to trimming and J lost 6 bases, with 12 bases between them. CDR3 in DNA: TGCGCCAGCAGCCAAGTCCAGGGATATGATGGCTACACCTTC. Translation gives CASSQVQGYDGYTF.

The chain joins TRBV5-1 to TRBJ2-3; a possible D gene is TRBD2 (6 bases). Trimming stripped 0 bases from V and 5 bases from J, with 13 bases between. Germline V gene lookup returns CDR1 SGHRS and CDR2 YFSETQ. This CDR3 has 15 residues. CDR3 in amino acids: CASSLDPGARDTQYF. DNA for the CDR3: TGCGCCAGCAGCTTGGATCCGGGAGCAAGAGATACGCAGTATTTT.

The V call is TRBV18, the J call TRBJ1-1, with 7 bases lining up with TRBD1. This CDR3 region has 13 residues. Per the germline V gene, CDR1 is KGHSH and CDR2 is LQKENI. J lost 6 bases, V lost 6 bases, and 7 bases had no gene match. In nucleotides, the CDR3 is TGTGCCAGCTCGCCCGGGACAGAGCCTGAAGCTTTCTTT. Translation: CASSPGTEPEAFF.

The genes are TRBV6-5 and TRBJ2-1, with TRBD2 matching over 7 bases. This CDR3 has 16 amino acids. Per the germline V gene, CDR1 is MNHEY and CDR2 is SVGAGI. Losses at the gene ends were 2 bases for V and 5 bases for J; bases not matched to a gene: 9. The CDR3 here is CASSYSRAGVNNEQFF. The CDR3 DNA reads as TGTGCCAGCAGTTACAGTAGGGCGGGAGTCAACAATGAGCAGTTCTTC.

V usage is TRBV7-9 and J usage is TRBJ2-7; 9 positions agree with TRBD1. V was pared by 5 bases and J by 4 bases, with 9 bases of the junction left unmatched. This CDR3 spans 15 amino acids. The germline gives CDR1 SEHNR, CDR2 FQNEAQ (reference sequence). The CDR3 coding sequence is TGTGCCAGCAGCGCGAGCGGGACAGGGCAGTACGAGCAGTACTTC. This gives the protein CASSASGTGQYEQYF.

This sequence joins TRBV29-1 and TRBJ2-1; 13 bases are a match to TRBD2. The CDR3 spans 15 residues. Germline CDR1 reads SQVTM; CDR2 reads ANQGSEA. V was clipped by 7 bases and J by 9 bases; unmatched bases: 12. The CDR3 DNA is TGCAGCGATTCAGGACTAGCGGGAGTGGAGGGTGAGCAGTTCTTC. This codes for CSDSGLAGVEGEQFF.

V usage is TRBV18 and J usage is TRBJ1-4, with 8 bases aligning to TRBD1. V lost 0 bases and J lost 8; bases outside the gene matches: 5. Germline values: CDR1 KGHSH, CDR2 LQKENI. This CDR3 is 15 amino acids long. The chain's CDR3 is CASSPPAQGGEKLFF. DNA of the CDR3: TGTGCCAGCTCACCACCAGCACAGGGGGGCGAAAAACTGTTTTTT. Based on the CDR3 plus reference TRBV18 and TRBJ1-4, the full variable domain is NAGVMQNPRHLVRRRGQEARLRCSPMKGHSHVYWYRQLPEEGLKFMVYLQKENIIDESGMPKERFSAEFPKEGPSILRIQQVVRGDSAAYFCASSPPAQGGEKLFFGSGTQLSVL.

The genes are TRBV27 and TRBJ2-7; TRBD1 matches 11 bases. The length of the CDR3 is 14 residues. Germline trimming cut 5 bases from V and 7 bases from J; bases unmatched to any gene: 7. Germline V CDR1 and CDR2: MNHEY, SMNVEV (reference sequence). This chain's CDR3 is CASSIRDRGWEQYF. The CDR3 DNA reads TGTGCCAGCAGTATCCGGGACAGGGGGTGGGAGCAGTACTTC.

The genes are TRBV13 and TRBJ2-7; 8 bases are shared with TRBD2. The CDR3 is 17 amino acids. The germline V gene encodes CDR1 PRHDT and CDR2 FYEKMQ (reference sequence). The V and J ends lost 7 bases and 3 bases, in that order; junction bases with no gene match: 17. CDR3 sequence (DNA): TGTGCCAGCACCCCAAGGTCTGGCGGGGGGAGCATCTACGAGCAGTACTTC. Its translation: CASTPRSGGGSIYEQYF.

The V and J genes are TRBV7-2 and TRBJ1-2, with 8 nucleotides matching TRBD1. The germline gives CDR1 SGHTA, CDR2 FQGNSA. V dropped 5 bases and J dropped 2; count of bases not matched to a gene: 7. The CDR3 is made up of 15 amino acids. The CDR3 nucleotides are TGTGCCAGCAGCGCTACTCAGGGGGCGAACTATGGCTACACCTTC. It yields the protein CASSATQGANYGYTF. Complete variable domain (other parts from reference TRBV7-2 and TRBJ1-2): GAGVSQSPSNKVTEKGKDVELRCDPISGHTALYWYRQSLGQGLEFLIYFQGNSAPDKSGLPSDRFSAERTGGSVSTLTIQRTQQEDSAVYLCASSATQGANYGYTFGSGTRLTVV.

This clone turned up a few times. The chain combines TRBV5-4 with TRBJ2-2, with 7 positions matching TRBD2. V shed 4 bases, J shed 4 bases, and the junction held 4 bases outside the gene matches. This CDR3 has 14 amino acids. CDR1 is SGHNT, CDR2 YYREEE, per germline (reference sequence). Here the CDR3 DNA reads TGTGCCAGCAGCCTTCAGCGGGGCACCGGGGAGCTGTTTTTT. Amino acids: CASSLQRGTGELFF.

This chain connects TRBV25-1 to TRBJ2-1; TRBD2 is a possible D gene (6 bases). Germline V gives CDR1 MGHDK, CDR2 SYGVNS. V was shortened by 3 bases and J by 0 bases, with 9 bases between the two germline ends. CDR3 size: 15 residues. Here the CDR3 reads CASSDGGSSYNEQFF. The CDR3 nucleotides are TGTGCCAGCAGTGATGGGGGGAGCTCCTACAATGAGCAGTTCTTC.

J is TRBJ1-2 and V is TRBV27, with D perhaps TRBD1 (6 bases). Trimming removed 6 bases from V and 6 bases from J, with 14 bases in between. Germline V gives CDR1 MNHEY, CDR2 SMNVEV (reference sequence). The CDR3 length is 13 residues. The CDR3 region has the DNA TGTGCCAGCAGAGAACAGGGATGGGATGGCTACACCTTC. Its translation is CASREQGWDGYTF.

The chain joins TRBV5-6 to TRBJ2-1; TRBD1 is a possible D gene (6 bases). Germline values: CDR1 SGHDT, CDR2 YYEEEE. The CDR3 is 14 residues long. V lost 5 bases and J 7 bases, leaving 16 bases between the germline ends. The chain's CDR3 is CASRLLGASNEQFF. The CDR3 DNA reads TGTGCCAGCAGGTTACTGGGGGCGAGTAATGAGCAGTTCTTC.

CDR3 region: CASSLKTGLEQYF. In nucleotides, the CDR3 is TGCGCCAGCAGCTTGAAAACAGGGCTCGAGCAGTACTTC. The rearrangement joins TRBV5-1 to TRBJ2-7; weak D call: TRBD1 (6 bases). Trimming shortened V by 1 base and J by 6 bases, and 11 bases separated the two germline ends. The CDR3 runs to 13 residues. CDR1 and CDR2 (germline): SGHRS, YFSETQ.

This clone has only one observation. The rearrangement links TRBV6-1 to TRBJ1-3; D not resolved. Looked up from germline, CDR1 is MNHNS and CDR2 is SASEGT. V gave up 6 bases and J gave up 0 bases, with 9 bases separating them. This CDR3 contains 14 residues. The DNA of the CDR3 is TGTGCCAGCAGGGCCGGGAACTCTGGAAACACCATATATTTT. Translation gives CASRAGNSGNTIYF.

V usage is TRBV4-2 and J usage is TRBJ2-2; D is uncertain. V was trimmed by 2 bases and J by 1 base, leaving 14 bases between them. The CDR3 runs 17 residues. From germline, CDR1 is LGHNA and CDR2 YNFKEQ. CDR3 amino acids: CASSQKGEALNTGELFF. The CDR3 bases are TGTGCCAGCAGCCAAAAAGGAGAGGCTCTGAACACCGGGGAGCTGTTTTTT.

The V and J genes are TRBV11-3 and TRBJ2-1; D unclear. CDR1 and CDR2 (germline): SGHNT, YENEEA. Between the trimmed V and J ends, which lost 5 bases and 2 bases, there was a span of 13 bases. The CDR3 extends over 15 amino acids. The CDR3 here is CASSPYEAAYNEQFF. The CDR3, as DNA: TGTGCCAGCAGCCCCTACGAGGCAGCCTACAATGAGCAGTTCTTC.

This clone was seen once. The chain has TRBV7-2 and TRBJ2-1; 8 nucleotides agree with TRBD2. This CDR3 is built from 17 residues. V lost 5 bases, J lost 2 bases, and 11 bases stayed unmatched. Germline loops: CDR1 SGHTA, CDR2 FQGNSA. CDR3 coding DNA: TGTGCCAGCAGCCTAACAGCGGGGGAAGTGCCCTACAATGAGCAGTTCTTC. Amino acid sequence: CASSLTAGEVPYNEQFF.

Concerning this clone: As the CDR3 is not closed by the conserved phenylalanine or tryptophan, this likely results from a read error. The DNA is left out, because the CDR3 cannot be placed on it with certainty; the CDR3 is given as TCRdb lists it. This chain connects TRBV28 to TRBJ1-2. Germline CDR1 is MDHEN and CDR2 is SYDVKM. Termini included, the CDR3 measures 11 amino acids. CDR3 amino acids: CASSLAEAQTL.

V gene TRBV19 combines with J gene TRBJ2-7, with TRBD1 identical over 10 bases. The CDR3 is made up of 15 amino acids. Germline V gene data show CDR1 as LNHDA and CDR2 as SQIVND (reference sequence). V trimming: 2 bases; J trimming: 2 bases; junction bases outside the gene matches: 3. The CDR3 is CASSISGTGAYEQYF. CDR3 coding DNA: TGTGCCAGTAGTATATCCGGGACAGGGGCCTACGAGCAGTACTTC.

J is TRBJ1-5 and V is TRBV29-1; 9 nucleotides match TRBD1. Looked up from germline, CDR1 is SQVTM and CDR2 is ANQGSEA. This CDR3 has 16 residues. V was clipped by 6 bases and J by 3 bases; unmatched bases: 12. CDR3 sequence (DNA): TGCAGCGTCGTTTTACCGGGACAGGGACACAATCAGCCCCAGCATTTT. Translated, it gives CSVVLPGQGHNQPQHF.

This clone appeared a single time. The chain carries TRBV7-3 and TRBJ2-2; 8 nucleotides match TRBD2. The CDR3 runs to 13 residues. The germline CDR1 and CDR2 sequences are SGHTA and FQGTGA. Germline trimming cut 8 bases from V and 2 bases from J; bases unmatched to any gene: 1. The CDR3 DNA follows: TGTGCCAGCGCGGGGGGTAACACCGGGGAGCTGTTTTTT. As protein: CASAGGNTGELFF.

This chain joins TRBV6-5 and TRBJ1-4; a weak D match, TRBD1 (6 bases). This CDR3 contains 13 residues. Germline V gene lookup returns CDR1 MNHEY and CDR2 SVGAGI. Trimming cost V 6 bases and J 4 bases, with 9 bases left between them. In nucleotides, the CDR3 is TGTGCCAGCAGGGACAGAGTTAATGAAAAACTGTTTTTT. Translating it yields CASRDRVNEKLFF.

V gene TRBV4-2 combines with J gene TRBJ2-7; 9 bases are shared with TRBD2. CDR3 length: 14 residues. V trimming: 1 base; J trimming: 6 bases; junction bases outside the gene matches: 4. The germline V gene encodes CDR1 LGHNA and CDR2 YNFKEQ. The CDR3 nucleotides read TGTGCCAGCAGCCAAGGCGGGAGGGGTGGCGAGCAGTACTTC. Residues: CASSQGGRGGEQYF.

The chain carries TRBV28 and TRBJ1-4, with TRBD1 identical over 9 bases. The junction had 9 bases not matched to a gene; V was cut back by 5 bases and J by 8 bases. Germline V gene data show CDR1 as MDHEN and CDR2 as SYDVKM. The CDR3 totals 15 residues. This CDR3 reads CASSTPGTGSEKLFF. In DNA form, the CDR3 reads TGTGCCAGCAGTACCCCCGGGACAGGGTCCGAAAAACTGTTTTTT.